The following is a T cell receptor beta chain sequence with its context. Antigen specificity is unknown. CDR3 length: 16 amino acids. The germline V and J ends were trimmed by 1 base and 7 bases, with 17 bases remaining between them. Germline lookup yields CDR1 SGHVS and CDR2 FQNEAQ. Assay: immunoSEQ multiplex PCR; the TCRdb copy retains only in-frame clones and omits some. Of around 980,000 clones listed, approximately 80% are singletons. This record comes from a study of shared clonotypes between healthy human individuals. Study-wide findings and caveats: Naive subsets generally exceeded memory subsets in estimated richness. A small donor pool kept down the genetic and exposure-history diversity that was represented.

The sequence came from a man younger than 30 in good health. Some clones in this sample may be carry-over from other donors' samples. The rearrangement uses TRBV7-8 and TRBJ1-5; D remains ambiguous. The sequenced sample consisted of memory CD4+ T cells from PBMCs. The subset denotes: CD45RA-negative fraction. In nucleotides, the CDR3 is TGTGCCAGCAGCTTAGTGGGCAGTTTAATAAAGCAGCCCCAGCATTTT. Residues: CASSLVGSLIKQPQHF.